The text below deals with one T cell receptor beta chain. Its target is not known. The protocol was immunoSEQ multiplex PCR, while the TCRdb copy is restricted to in-frame clones and leaves out a portion. The table includes over 150,000 clones, about 89% detected once. The sample belongs to a study of cytomegalovirus exposure and HLA in healthy donors. Turning to the study itself: The 120 or so validation repertoires were produced on the same platform as the 550 to 750 repertoires of the first cohort. This was reported in a later analysis. Study findings and constraints: Most TCRs appeared rarely, but some public TCRs recurred in many donors. With high specificity and sensitivity, the classifier reportedly diagnosed cytomegalovirus status. According to the study, 160 or so TCR beta chains were cytomegalovirus-associated.

The CDR3 consists of 15 residues. The germline gives CDR1 MNHEY, CDR2 SMNVEV (reference sequence). Germline trimming cut 3 bases from V and 7 bases from J; bases unmatched to any gene: 8. The genes are TRBV27 and TRBJ1-4, with 7 bases fitting TRBD1. The receptor was isolated from a woman aged 18-30 years in good health and CMV-seropositive. The sequenced material came from PBMCs. The CDR3 region is CASSFRQGQFEKLFF. CDR3 in DNA: TGTGCCAGCAGTTTTCGACAGGGACAATTTGAAAAACTGTTTTTT.